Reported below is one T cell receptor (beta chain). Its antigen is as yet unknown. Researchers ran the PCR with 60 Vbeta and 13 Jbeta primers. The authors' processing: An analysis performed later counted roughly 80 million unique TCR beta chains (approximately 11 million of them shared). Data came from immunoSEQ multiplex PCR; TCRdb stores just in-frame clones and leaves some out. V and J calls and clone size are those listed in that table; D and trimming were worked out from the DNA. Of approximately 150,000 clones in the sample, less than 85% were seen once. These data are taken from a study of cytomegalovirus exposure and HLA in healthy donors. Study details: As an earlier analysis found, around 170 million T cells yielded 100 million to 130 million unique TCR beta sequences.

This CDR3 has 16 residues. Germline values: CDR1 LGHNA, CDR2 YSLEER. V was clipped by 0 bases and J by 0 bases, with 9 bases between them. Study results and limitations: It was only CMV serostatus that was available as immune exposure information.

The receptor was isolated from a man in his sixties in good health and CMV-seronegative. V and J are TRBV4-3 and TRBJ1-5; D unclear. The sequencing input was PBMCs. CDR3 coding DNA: TGCGCCAGCAGCCAAGATACAGCATATAGCAATCAGCCCCAGCATTTT. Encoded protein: CASSQDTAYSNQPQHF.